Listed here are 2 T cell receptor beta chains from one sample, sequenced in a study of T cells in Graves' hyperthyroidism and ophthalmopathy. RNA transcripts gave rise to amplified TCR beta CDR3 regions. First-round RT-PCR of the TCR CDR3 relied on the HTBI primer set. One entry per CDR3 protein, called by TCRdb with MiXCR from the multiplex PCR reads. This sample has approximately 520,000 distinct CDR3 sequences, with approximately 25% found just once. Sequencing was done on a sample of blood. The receptors come from a woman aged 25 to 39 with Graves' ophthalmopathy.

The rearrangement joins TRBV20-1 to TRBJ1-5; D remains unclear. Trimming left V 3 bases short and J 0 bases short, with 12 bases between. The CDR3 has 15 residues. Germline V lookup: CDR1 DFQATT, CDR2 SNEGSKA (reference sequence). The DNA of the CDR3 is TGCAGTGCTAGGCCCGAGAAGTATAGCAATCAGCCCCAGCATTTT. Its protein product is CSARPEKYSNQPQHF.

This clonotype appeared many times. This chain joins TRBV28 and TRBJ1-2, with 11 bases aligning to TRBD1. This CDR3 comprises 17 residues. Trimming removed 1 base from V and 0 bases from J; junction bases left unmatched: 4. Germline loops: CDR1 MDHEN, CDR2 SYDVKM. CDR3 region: CASSLSGQGVANYGYTF. CDR3 DNA: TGTGCCAGCAGTTTATCGGGACAGGGGGTTGCTAACTATGGCTACACCTTC.